What follows are 18 T cell receptor beta chains derived from one specimen sequenced in a study of pediatric ulcerative colitis. Here immunoSEQ multiplex PCR was the method, and the copy in TCRdb shows in-frame clones only, minus some. This sample has tens of thousands of clones, with about nine tenths found just once. Sequenced: blood. Receptor source: a boy between 5 and 17 years old with severe ulcerative colitis.

The rearrangement links TRBV12-2 to TRBJ1-2; the table's D call TRBD1 went unverified against the DNA. TRBV12-2 is a pseudogene locus. The CDR3 spans 19 residues. CDR3 residues: CASRRSKGQGTRPPYGYTF. CDR3 coding DNA: TGTGCAAGTCGCCGCAGTAAGGGACAGGGGACACGACCACCTTATGGCTACACCTTC.

V gene TRBV7-8 combines with J gene TRBJ2-2, with no clear D. CDR1 is SGHVS and CDR2 is FQNEAQ in the germline V gene. The CDR3 spans 12 residues. V was clipped by 3 bases and J by 6 bases, with 5 bases between them. DNA of the CDR3: TGTGCCAGCAGCTTTTCTCCCGGGGAGCTGTTTTTT. It encodes CASSFSPGELFF. The full variable domain, in which reference TRBV7-8 and TRBJ2-2 provide the parts outside the CDR3, is GAGVSQSPRYKVAKRGQDVALRCDPISGHVSLFWYQQALGQGPEFLTYFQNEAQLDKSGLPSDRFFAERPEGSVSTLKIQRTQQEDSAVYLCASSFSPGELFFGEGSRLTVL.

This sequence joins TRBV6-1 and TRBJ2-1; perhaps TRBD1 as D (5 bases). Germline-derived CDR1 and CDR2 are MNHNS and SASEGT. The CDR3 length is 15 residues. V lost 3 bases to trimming and J lost 6 bases, with 15 bases between them. The CDR3, as DNA: TGTGCCAGCAGTGATCTCTCAGGGCAGGGCAATGAGCAGTTCTTC. This gives the protein CASSDLSGQGNEQFF.

V usage is TRBV27 and J usage is TRBJ1-1; D might be TRBD1 (5 bases). Trimming pared 4 bases from V and 2 bases from J, leaving 17 bases between. The CDR3 contains 16 residues. Germline V gene lookup returns CDR1 MNHEY and CDR2 SMNVEV (reference sequence). CDR3 in DNA: TGTGCCAGCAGTTGGGGCACCGGGGGGGGAAACACTGAAGCTTTCTTT. This gives the protein CASSWGTGGGNTEAFF.

V is TRBV27 and J is TRBJ2-2; 12 nucleotides match TRBD2. The CDR3 runs 17 residues. Trimming took 5 bases from V and 1 from J; bases not matched to a gene: 5. CDR1 is MNHEY and CDR2 is SMNVEV in the germline V gene (reference sequence). The CDR3 sequence is CASSMLLAGGNTGELFF. Here the CDR3 DNA reads TGTGCCAGCAGTATGCTACTAGCGGGAGGGAACACCGGGGAGCTGTTTTTT.

The chain combines TRBV7-8 with TRBJ1-1, with D possibly being TRBD1 (5 bases). V dropped 0 bases and J dropped 5 bases, with 7 bases sitting between them. The germline gives CDR1 SGHVS, CDR2 FQNEAQ. The CDR3 is made up of 13 amino acids. In DNA form, the CDR3 reads TGTGCCAGCAGCTTAGCCCGGGGGACTGAAGCTTTCTTT. Its protein is CASSLARGTEAFF.

The rearrangement uses TRBV10-2 and TRBJ2-3; no clear D. Germline CDR1 is WSHSY and CDR2 is SAAADI. The V end lost 8 bases, the J end lost 6 bases, and 9 bases lay between the germline ends. The CDR3 has 11 residues. CDR3 sequence (DNA): TGCGCCAGCTCCGCTGGGGATACGCAGTATTTT. This translates into CASSAGDTQYF.

The chain couples TRBV29-1 to TRBJ2-7; D might be TRBD2 (6 bases). The CDR3 has 12 amino acids. Germline values: CDR1 SQVTM, CDR2 ANQGSEA. Trimming shortened V by 5 bases and J by 2 bases, and 10 bases separated the two germline ends. The CDR3: CSVSGLAYEQYF. The CDR3 DNA follows: TGCAGCGTTTCGGGACTGGCCTACGAGCAGTACTTC.

This clone showed up just once. The genes are TRBV5-6 and TRBJ2-5; D remains ambiguous. The CDR3 covers 11 residues. With 4 bases removed from V and 3 bases from J, the gap between germline ends came to 4 bases. Per the germline V gene, CDR1 is SGHDT and CDR2 is YYEEEE. CDR3 region: CASSIEETQYF. DNA of the CDR3: TGTGCCAGCAGCATCGAAGAGACCCAGTACTTC.

V usage is TRBV6-5 and J usage is TRBJ2-3; maybe TRBD1 (7 bases). Per germline, CDR1 MNHEY and CDR2 SVGAGI. The CDR3 is 14 residues long. V was cut by 5 bases and J by 6 bases, with 15 bases left in between. CDR3 DNA: TGTGCCAGCAGTCGACAGGGAGGCGGTGATACGCAGTATTTT. Protein: CASSRQGGGDTQYF.

This chain connects TRBV6-5 to TRBJ2-3, with 7 bases identical to TRBD1. The CDR3 is 15 amino acids. Germline CDR1 MNHEY, CDR2 SVGAGI. J lost 3 bases, V lost 4 bases, and 7 bases had no gene match. The CDR3, as DNA: TGTGCCAGCAGTTCACCCAGGACAGGAACAGATACGCAGTATTTT. Translation gives CASSSPRTGTDTQYF.

The V call is TRBV19, the J call TRBJ1-5; a weak D match, TRBD1 (5 bases). In germline, CDR1 is LNHDA, CDR2 SQIVND (reference sequence). CDR3 size: 15 residues. The ends were cut back, 7 bases at V and 1 base at J, with 14 bases in the middle. As DNA, the CDR3 is TGTGCCAGTACCCTTGGGGCGGTGAGCAATCAGCCCCAGCATTTT. This gives the protein CASTLGAVSNQPQHF.

This clone was detected once. This rearrangement joins TRBV6-1 to TRBJ2-1; D possibly corresponds to TRBD2 (5 bases). Germline CDR1 and CDR2: MNHNS and SASEGT. Trimming pared 7 bases from V and 9 bases from J, leaving 19 bases between. The length of the CDR3 is 14 residues. For the CDR3, the DNA is TGTGCCAGCACTCTCCAGCGAGGACTCGGTGAGCAGTTCTTC. Amino acids: CASTLQRGLGEQFF.

The chain uses TRBV6-5 and TRBJ2-4; no definite D call. Per germline, CDR1 MNHEY and CDR2 SVGAGI. The germline V and J ends were trimmed by 6 bases and 2 bases, with 11 bases remaining between them. The CDR3 is 14 residues long. CDR3: CASSPHGSKNIQYF. Here the CDR3 DNA reads TGTGCCAGCAGCCCCCACGGGTCCAAAAACATTCAGTACTTC.

This clone was seen a single time. The V and J genes are TRBV18 and TRBJ2-3; D is unclear. V was trimmed by 3 bases and J by 4 bases, leaving 2 bases between them. Per germline, CDR1 KGHSH and CDR2 LQKENI. The CDR3 loop spans 11 amino acids. In DNA, the CDR3 is TGTGCCAGCTCACCCTCAGATACGCAGTATTTT. Translated, it gives CASSPSDTQYF.

V gene TRBV7-9 combines with J gene TRBJ2-7; TRBD2 matches 9 bases. The CDR3 runs to 14 residues. Germline lookup yields CDR1 SEHNR and CDR2 FQNEAQ (reference sequence). V lost 5 bases and J lost 6; bases outside the gene matches: 8. CDR3 in amino acids: CASSPYVAGAEQYF. The CDR3 nucleotides read TGTGCCAGCAGCCCCTATGTAGCGGGGGCCGAGCAGTACTTC.

This chain uses TRBV11-2 with TRBJ2-1, with 8 bases identical to TRBD2. Germline V lookup: CDR1 SGHAT, CDR2 FQNNGV. Trimming at V came to 1 base and at J to 9 bases, leaving 8 bases not matched to a gene. The CDR3 covers 15 residues. In nucleotides, the CDR3 is TGTGCCAGCAGCTTAGTACTAGCGGCAGTGGGTGAGCAGTTCTTC. This codes for CASSLVLAAVGEQFF.

This sequence joins TRBV5-1 and TRBJ2-2, with D tentatively TRBD2 (6 bases). This CDR3 contains 16 residues. Germline V gene data show CDR1 as SGHRS and CDR2 as YFSETQ. Trimming shortened V by 0 bases and J by 6 bases, and 15 bases separated the two germline ends. CDR3 residues: CASSLVLANGAGELFF. In DNA form, the CDR3 reads TGCGCCAGCAGCTTGGTGCTAGCGAATGGGGCCGGGGAGCTGTTTTTT.